This T cell receptor (beta chain) was captured by sequencing in a study of blood T cell repertoires in COVID-19. Whole-study context: Whether acute or convalescent, the COVID-19 samples came from the United States, Italy and Spain.

Germline V gives CDR1 SGHRS, CDR2 YFSETQ. The CDR3 covers 15 residues. Losses at the gene ends were 0 bases for V and 3 bases for J; bases not matched to a gene: 2. Clones were read by immunoSEQ multiplex PCR, and TCRdb kept only the in-frame ones, dropping some. Here the sample spans about 34,000 clones, more than 65% being singletons. The sequence was obtained from a man aged 70 or older with COVID-19, enrolled during active disease. The sample taken for sequencing was peripheral blood. J is TRBJ1-4 and V is TRBV5-1; 7 nucleotides agree with TRBD1. The CDR3 sequence is CASSLADRANEKLFF. As DNA, the CDR3 is TGCGCCAGCAGCTTGGCCGACAGGGCTAATGAAAAACTGTTTTTT.